This TCR beta chain was recovered during a study of CXCR3-negative and CXCR3-positive naive CD8 T cells. Study-wide results and caveats: Greater hydrophobicity was found in TRB CDR3s of CXCR3-positive naive cells than of CXCR3-negative naive cells. Whereas memory cells differed, naive CXCR3-negative and CXCR3-positive cells shared similar TRBV-TRBJ usage.

Via 5' RACE with UMI labels, TRB cDNA libraries were prepared. Following a re-call of the 5' RACE reads, TCRdb has one entry per CDR3 protein and lacks DNA. The table for this sample gives 100,000 to 150,000 distinct CDR3 sequences. Regarding this clonotype: Antigen: not known.

CDR1 is MNHEY, CDR2 SVGAGI, per germline. This CDR3 region has 15 residues. The sequence derives from a human donor in good health. Some clones in this sample may be carry-over from other donors' samples. This rearrangement joins TRBV6-5 to TRBJ2-7; TCRdb proposes TRBD1, but this gene call is untestable without DNA. The sample comprised naive CXCR3- CD8+ T cells from blood. Subset meaning: CD45RO-CCR7+CD27+CD95- naive CD8+ T cells lacking CXCR3 (TNR3-). CDR3 loop: CASSQLPGQGYEQYF.